This T cell receptor (beta chain) was sequenced during a study of T cell repertoires in cytomegalovirus infection. Study at large: CMV epitopes that were recently identified and HLA-C-restricted were used alongside well-studied HLA-B-restricted ones.

TCRdb processed the reads anew with MiXCR; each CDR3 protein has one entry. The data contain tens of thousands of distinct CDR3 sequences, about 45% of them singletons. This clonotype was seen a handful of times. What it recognizes is unknown. Germline CDR1 reads SGHTA; CDR2 reads FQGNSA. Trimming pared 5 bases from V and 4 bases from J, leaving 17 bases between. The CDR3 runs to 15 residues. The receptor was derived from a human donor in good health (CMV status not recorded). Some clones in this sample may be carry-over from other donors' samples. Sequencing was performed on CD8+ T cells from cultured PBMCs, taken from culture after CMV antigen stimulation. This chain connects TRBV7-2 to TRBJ1-2, with unresolved D. The CDR3 region is CASSLEGGILYGYTF. For the CDR3, the DNA is TGTGCCAGCAGCCTAGAGGGAGGTATCCTCTATGGCTACACCTTC.